This TCR beta chain was identified in a study of CD8 T cells in Susac syndrome. The RNA, about 0.5 to 1 ug, was put through reverse transcription using random hexamers. Across 54 Vbeta and 13 Jbeta, TCR beta CDR3 was amplified with immunoSEQ multiplex PCR. In TCRdb, the immunoSEQ multiplex PCR reads were re-called with MiXCR into one record per CDR3 protein. Of 150,000 to 200,000 distinct CDR3 sequences in the sample, about 95% were seen once. Germline assignment: CDR1 KGHDR and CDR2 SFDVKD. Trimming cost V 2 bases and J 7 bases; bases outside gene matches: 11. This CDR3 is 16 amino acids long. This clonotype was recorded only once.

The V and J genes are TRBV24-1 and TRBJ2-7, with 9 bases identical to TRBD1. The receptor was derived from a human donor with multiple sclerosis. The sequencing input was CD4+ T cells from PBMCs. The DNA of the CDR3 is TGTGCCACCAGTGATTCGGGACAGGGAGCGTATGGGGAGCAGTACTTC. The encoded protein is CATSDSGQGAYGEQYF.